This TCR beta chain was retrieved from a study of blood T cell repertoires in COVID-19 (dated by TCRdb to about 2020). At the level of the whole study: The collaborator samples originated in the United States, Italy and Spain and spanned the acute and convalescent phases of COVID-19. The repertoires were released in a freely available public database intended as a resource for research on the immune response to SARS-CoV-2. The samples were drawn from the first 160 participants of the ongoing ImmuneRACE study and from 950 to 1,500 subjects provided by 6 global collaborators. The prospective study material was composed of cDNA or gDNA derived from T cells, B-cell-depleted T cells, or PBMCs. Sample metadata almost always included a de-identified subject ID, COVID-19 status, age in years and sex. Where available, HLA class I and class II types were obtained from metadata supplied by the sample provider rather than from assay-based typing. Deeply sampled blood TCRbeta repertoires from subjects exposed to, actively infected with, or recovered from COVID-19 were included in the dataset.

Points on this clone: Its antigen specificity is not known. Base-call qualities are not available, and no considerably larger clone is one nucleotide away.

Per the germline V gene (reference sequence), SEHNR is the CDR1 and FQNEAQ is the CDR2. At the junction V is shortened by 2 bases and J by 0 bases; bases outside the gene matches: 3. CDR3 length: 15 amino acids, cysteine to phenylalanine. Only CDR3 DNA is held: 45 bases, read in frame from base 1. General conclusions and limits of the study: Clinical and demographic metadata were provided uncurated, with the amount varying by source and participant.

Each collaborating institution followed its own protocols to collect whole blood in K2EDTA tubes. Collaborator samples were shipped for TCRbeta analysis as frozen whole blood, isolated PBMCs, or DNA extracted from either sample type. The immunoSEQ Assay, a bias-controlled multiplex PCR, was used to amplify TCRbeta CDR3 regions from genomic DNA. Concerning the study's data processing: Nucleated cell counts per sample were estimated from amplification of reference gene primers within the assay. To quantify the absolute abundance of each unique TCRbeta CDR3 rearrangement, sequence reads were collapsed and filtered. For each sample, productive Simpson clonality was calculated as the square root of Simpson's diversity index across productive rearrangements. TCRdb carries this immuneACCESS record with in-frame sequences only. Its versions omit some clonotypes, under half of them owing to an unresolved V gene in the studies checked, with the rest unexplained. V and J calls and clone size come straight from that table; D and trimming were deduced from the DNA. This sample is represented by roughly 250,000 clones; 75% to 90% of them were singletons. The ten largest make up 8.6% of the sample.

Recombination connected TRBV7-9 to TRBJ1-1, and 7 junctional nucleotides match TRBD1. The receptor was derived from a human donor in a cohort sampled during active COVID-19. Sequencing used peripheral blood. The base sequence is TGTGCCAGCAGCTTAAGGGGACAGTTGAACACTGAAGCTTTCTTT. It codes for CASSLRGQLNTEAFF.